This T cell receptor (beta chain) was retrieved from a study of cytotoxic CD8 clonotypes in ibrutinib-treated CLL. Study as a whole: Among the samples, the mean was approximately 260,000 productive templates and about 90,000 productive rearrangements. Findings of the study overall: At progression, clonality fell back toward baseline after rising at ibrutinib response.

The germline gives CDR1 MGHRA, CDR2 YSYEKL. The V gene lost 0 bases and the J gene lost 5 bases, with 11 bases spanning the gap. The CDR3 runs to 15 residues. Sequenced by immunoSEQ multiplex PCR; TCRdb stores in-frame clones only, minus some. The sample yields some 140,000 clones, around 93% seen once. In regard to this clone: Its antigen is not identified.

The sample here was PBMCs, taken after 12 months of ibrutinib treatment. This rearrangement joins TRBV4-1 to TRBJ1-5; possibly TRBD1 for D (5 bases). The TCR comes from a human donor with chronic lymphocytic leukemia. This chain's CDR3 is CASSQDGAEYQPQHF. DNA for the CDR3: TGCGCCAGCAGCCAAGATGGGGCAGAGTATCAGCCCCAGCATTTT.